The clone carrying this T cell receptor (beta chain) appeared a single time. The sample originates from a study of shared clonotypes between healthy human individuals. Germline V lookup: CDR1 LNHDA, CDR2 SQIVND (reference sequence). The CDR3 runs to 12 residues. V lost 6 bases and J 7 bases, leaving 10 bases between the germline ends. The authors loaded roughly 200 ng DNA, roughly 27,000 T cell genomes, into sorted-subset replicate PCRs. Produced via immunoSEQ multiplex PCR; TCRdb's table is partial and in-frame only. This sample has approximately 530,000 clones, with more than 95% found just once. This sequence was found in a woman aged 25 to 39 in good health. The sample consisted of naive CD4+ T cells sorted from blood. Subset of the sample: CD45RA+ positively selected. The V and J genes are TRBV19 and TRBJ1-5; the D is unclear. For the CDR3, the DNA is TGTGCCAGTAGATACCTCACCCAGCCCCAGCATTTT. This gives the protein CASRYLTQPQHF.